The clone carrying this T cell receptor beta chain has only a few counts. Sequencing targeted expressed TCRB transcripts, as all isolated RNA had been reverse transcribed. Clones were sequenced by immunoSEQ multiplex PCR, and TCRdb holds only the in-frame ones, with some missing. The profile covers a few hundred thousand clones, with 10% to 15% appearing a single time and approximately 0.015% taken by the ten largest. Trimming took off 4 bases at V and 5 bases at J, with 20 bases between the two ends. The length of the CDR3 is 16 residues. Germline V gives CDR1 SGHRS, CDR2 YFSETQ. This entry is derived from a study of beta chain features in type 1 diabetes. Study context: Patients were similar to healthy donors in age and gender (as well as in cell yields).

The chain links TRBV5-1 to TRBJ2-3; D may be TRBD2 (6 bases). The sample consisted of naive CD4+ T cells from blood. This clonotype originated in a young man in good health. CDR3 sequence: CASSLEGVGGGDTQYF. The DNA for the CDR3 is TGCGCCAGCAGCCTGGAGGGAGTCGGGGGTGGAGATACGCAGTATTTT.